This T cell receptor (beta chain) was sequenced during a study of metastatic and nonmetastatic thyroid tumors. This CDR3 region has 15 residues. V lost 6 bases and J 4 bases, leaving 16 bases between the germline ends. Per germline, CDR1 SNHLY and CDR2 FYNNEI. This clone was seen ten or more times. All patients were treatment-naive before thyroid surgery. Methods used by the authors: In papillary thyroid cancer, a distant-metastasis classifier was built using CDR3 differences across clinicopathological groups. Through MiXCR, TCRdb re-clonotyped the PCR reads. TCRdb, not the original authors, processed these V and J calls. Among 50,000 to 60,000 clones, approximately 17% were seen once, and the ten largest hold about 2.7%.

The clonotype was recovered from a female donor with papillary thyroid cancer or a benign thyroid nodule (not recorded which). Some clones in this sample may be carry-over from other donors' samples. This chain joins TRBV2 and TRBJ2-1; D unresolved. Source material: blood. The CDR3 sequence is CASSRRAYEYNEQFF. Written as DNA, the CDR3 is TGTGCCAGCAGCCGAAGGGCCTATGAATACAATGAGCAGTTCTTC. The full variable domain, with the rest looked up from reference TRBV2 and TRBJ2-1, is EPEVTQTPSHQVTQMGQEVILRCVPISNHLYFYWYRQILGQKVEFLVSFYNNEISEKSEIFDDQFSVERPDGSNFTLKIRSTKLEDSAMYFCASSRRAYEYNEQFFGPGTRLTVL.